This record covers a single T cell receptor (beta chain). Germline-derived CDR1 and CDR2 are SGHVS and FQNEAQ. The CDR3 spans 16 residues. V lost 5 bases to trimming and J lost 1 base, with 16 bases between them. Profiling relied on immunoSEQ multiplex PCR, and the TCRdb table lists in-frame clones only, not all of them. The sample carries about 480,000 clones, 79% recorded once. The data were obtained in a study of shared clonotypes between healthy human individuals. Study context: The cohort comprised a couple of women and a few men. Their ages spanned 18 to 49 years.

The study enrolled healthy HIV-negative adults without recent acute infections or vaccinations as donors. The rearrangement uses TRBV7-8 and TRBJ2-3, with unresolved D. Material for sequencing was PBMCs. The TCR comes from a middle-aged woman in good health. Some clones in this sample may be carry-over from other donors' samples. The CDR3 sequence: CASSQHPSQRTDTQYF. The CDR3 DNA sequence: TGTGCCAGCAGCCAGCATCCTTCCCAGCGCACAGATACGCAGTATTTT.